These 29 T cell receptor beta chains share one sample of origin, sequenced in a study of blood T cell repertoires in COVID-19. Sequencing was performed with immunoSEQ multiplex PCR; in TCRdb, only in-frame clones are kept and a portion is missing. Among 150,000 to 200,000 clones listed, around nine tenths were seen once. The sample taken for sequencing was peripheral blood. These receptors came from a man between 18 and 35 years old with active or convalescent COVID-19.

This sequence joins TRBV27 and TRBJ2-7; the D gene is possibly TRBD2 (7 bases). Germline-derived CDR1 and CDR2 are MNHEY and SMNVEV (reference sequence). With 4 bases removed from V and 5 bases from J, the gap between germline ends came to 18 bases. This CDR3 has 15 residues. The CDR3, as DNA: TGTGCCAGCAGTTACCGTATGGGGGGGCCAGACGAGCAGTACTTC. Translation: CASSYRMGGPDEQYF.

The CDR3 loop is CASSVGGARTYEQYF. The CDR3 DNA reads TGTGCCAGCAGCGTCGGGGGAGCCAGGACCTACGAGCAGTACTTC. V usage is TRBV9 and J usage is TRBJ2-7, with D perhaps matching TRBD2 (6 bases). V shed 2 bases and J shed 2 bases, with 14 bases lying between them. In germline, CDR1 is SGDLS, CDR2 YYNGEE. This CDR3 region has 15 residues. The whole variable domain, filled in from reference TRBV9 and TRBJ2-7, reads DSGVTQTPKHLITATGQRVTLRCSPRSGDLSVYWYQQSLDQGLQFLIQYYNGEERAKGNILERFSAQQFPDLHSELNLSSLELGDSALYFCASSVGGARTYEQYFGPGTRLTVT.

The J gene is TRBJ1-2, the V gene TRBV24-1, with 8 bases lining up with TRBD1. CDR3 length: 15 residues. The V gene end was trimmed by 0 bases and the J gene end by 6 bases; junction bases not matched to a gene: 5. The germline CDR1 and CDR2 sequences are KGHDR and SFDVKD. CDR3 DNA: TGTGCCACCAGTGATTTGGCAGGGGGCGTCGATGGCTACACCTTC. Translated, it gives CATSDLAGGVDGYTF.

The chain couples TRBV13 to TRBJ1-2, with 7 bases aligning to TRBD1. Germline V gene data show CDR1 as PRHDT and CDR2 as FYEKMQ (reference sequence). J was trimmed by 7 bases and V by 5 bases; bases with no gene match: 10. CDR3 length: 14 amino acids. CDR3 residues: CASSHGQVLFGYTF. The CDR3 DNA reads as TGTGCCAGCAGCCATGGACAGGTCCTATTTGGCTACACCTTC. The whole variable domain, remainder taken from reference TRBV13 and TRBJ1-2, is AAGVIQSPRHLIKEKRETATLKCYPIPRHDTVYWYQQGPGQDPQFLISFYEKMQSDKGSIPDRFSAQQFSDYHSELNMSSLELGDSALYFCASSHGQVLFGYTFGSGTRLTVV.

V and J are TRBV11-3 and TRBJ1-1; D might be TRBD1 (5 bases). The CDR3 covers 16 residues. V was clipped by 1 base and J by 5 bases, with 17 bases between them. Germline-derived CDR1 and CDR2 are SGHNT and YENEEA. The CDR3 DNA sequence: TGTGCCAGCAGCTTAGCCCCGGGGACTTTGGGGACTGAAGCTTTCTTT. Amino acid sequence: CASSLAPGTLGTEAFF.

The J gene is TRBJ2-2, the V gene TRBV24-1, with 7 bases fitting TRBD2. The CDR3 has 16 residues. From germline, CDR1 is KGHDR and CDR2 SFDVKD. Trimming took 2 bases from V and 5 from J; bases not matched to a gene: 7. CDR3: CATSDYKGLPTGELFF. In DNA, the CDR3 is TGTGCCACCAGTGATTATAAGGGACTACCTACCGGGGAGCTGTTTTTT.

This CDR3 is CASSYPQSGEGGELFF. CDR3 sequence (DNA): TGTGCCAGCAGCTATCCACAGTCCGGGGAGGGCGGGGAGCTGTTTTTT. This chain uses TRBV7-6 with TRBJ2-2, with TRBD2 matching over 7 bases. In germline, CDR1 is SGHVS, CDR2 FNYEAQ. The CDR3 contains 16 residues. V gave up 4 bases and J gave up 7 bases; unmatched junction bases: 12.

Remarks on this clone: One junction end disagrees with the germline gene, perhaps due to a read error. The chain joins TRBV29-1 to TRBJ2-7; no clear D. This CDR3 comprises 12 residues. CDR1 and CDR2 from the germline V gene are SQVTM and ANQGSEA. The chain's CDR3 is CSAERLSEGQYF. The CDR3 nucleotides are TGCAGCGCTGAACGGCTAAGCGAAGGGCAGTACTTC.

The rearrangement joins TRBV28 to TRBJ2-7; tentative D call: TRBD1 (5 bases). The germline V and J ends were trimmed by 4 bases and 2 bases, with 18 bases remaining between them. CDR1 is MDHEN and CDR2 is SYDVKM in the germline V gene. The CDR3 contains 16 residues. This chain's CDR3 is CASSCVRRLGAYEQYV. CDR3 nucleotides: TGTGCCAGCAGTTGTGTTAGGCGTCTAGGGGCCTACGAGCAGTACGTC.

The chain employs TRBV28 and TRBJ2-7, with 8 bases fitting TRBD1. The CDR3 is 16 residues long. Germline CDR1 and CDR2: MDHEN and SYDVKM. V was clipped by 1 base and J by 7 bases; unmatched bases: 12. The chain's CDR3 is CASSLSGTGGLGEQYV. Here the CDR3 DNA reads TGTGCCAGCAGTTTATCCGGCACAGGGGGTTTGGGGGAGCAGTACGTC.

This sequence joins TRBV27 and TRBJ1-3; TRBD1 agrees at 7 bases. The length of the CDR3 is 15 residues. The junction had 6 bases not matched to a gene; V was cut back by 3 bases and J by 4 bases. Germline CDR1 reads MNHEY; CDR2 reads SMNVEV (reference sequence). The CDR3 protein is CASSLTGLGGNTIYF. In DNA, the CDR3 is TGTGCCAGCAGTTTGACAGGGTTAGGCGGAAACACCATATATTTT.

The chain has TRBV6-1 and TRBJ1-2; TRBD1 is a possible D gene (5 bases). The CDR3 is 16 residues long. V lost 0 bases, J lost 3 bases, and 14 bases lay in between. Germline CDR1 MNHNS, CDR2 SASEGT. CDR3 protein: CASSEAFFGRDYGYTF. In nucleotides, the CDR3 is TGTGCCAGCAGTGAAGCATTCTTTGGCAGGGACTATGGCTACACCTTC.

V and J are TRBV6-5 and TRBJ1-1, with D perhaps TRBD1 (6 bases). The germline CDR1 and CDR2 sequences are MNHEY and SVGAGI. V gave up 5 bases and J gave up 3 bases, with 10 bases separating them. The CDR3 is 13 residues long. The CDR3 coding sequence is TGTGCCAGCAGTAGACAGGTTTACACTGAAGCTTTCTTT. This sequence encodes CASSRQVYTEAFF.

The gene calls are TRBV19 and TRBJ2-4; no firm D call. CDR3 size: 16 residues. Germline V CDR1 and CDR2: LNHDA, SQIVND (reference sequence). V dropped 2 bases and J dropped 0 bases, with 11 bases sitting between them. The CDR3 DNA reads as TGTGCCAGTAGTATATCGGAGAACCTAGCCAAAAACATTCAGTACTTC. Translating it yields CASSISENLAKNIQYF.

The chain links TRBV27 to TRBJ2-5, with TRBD1 as a possible D gene (5 bases). V was shortened by 5 bases and J by 0 bases, with 16 bases between the two germline ends. The length of the CDR3 is 16 residues. CDR1 MNHEY and CDR2 SMNVEV come from the germline V gene (reference sequence). The CDR3 coding sequence is TGTGCCAGCAGTCCCAAGACAGTCCGGTACCAAGAGACCCAGTACTTC. This encodes CASSPKTVRYQETQYF.

In this sample, this clone turned up once. The chain is built from TRBV4-1 and TRBJ1-4; D might be TRBD1 (6 bases). CDR1 MGHRA and CDR2 YSYEKL come from the germline V gene. Trimming took 1 base from V and 8 from J, leaving 17 bases between them. The CDR3 contains 16 residues. CDR3 sequence (DNA): TGCGCCAGCAGCCAAGCCCCAGGGACAACCAGGGAAAAACTGTTTTTT. Translated, it gives CASSQAPGTTREKLFF.

This chain links TRBV4-2 with TRBJ2-2; 8 nucleotides align to TRBD1. The CDR3 is made up of 15 amino acids. The V gene's germline CDR1 is LGHNA and CDR2 YNFKEQ. V dropped 1 base and J dropped 13; count of bases not matched to a gene: 11. Here the CDR3 DNA reads TGTGCCAGCAGCCAAGGTGGGACAGGCCTCGGGCTGCTGTTTTTT. This translates into CASSQGGTGLGLLFF.

The rearrangement joins TRBV4-3 to TRBJ2-5; 9 bases agree with TRBD2. Germline V CDR1 and CDR2: LGHNA, YSLEER. J lost 4 bases, V lost 0 bases, and 12 bases had no gene match. This CDR3 has 18 residues. The CDR3 region is CASSQDSQGGRGGETQYF. The CDR3, as DNA: TGCGCCAGCAGCCAAGATTCTCAAGGCGGGAGGGGAGGAGAGACCCAGTACTTC.

The CDR3 sequence is CASSQDDTAYGYTF. As DNA, the CDR3 is TGCGCCAGCAGCCAAGATGACACAGCCTATGGCTACACCTTC. The rearrangement joins TRBV4-1 to TRBJ1-2; unclear D gene. CDR1 and CDR2 (germline): MGHRA, YSYEKL. The CDR3 has 14 residues. Deletions cut 0 bases from V and 4 bases from J, with 9 bases between.

This chain links TRBV5-1 with TRBJ1-1, with TRBD1 identical over 7 bases. J was trimmed by 2 bases and V by 2 bases; bases with no gene match: 6. CDR1 and CDR2 (germline): SGHRS, YFSETQ. The CDR3 totals 15 residues. The CDR3 sequence: CASSLSGTENTEAFF. The CDR3 region has the DNA TGCGCCAGCAGCTTATCCGGGACAGAAAACACTGAAGCTTTCTTT.

The rearrangement joins TRBV18 to TRBJ1-2; D is ambiguous. V gave up 6 bases and J gave up 0 bases, with 8 bases separating them. Germline V lookup: CDR1 KGHSH, CDR2 LQKENI. This CDR3 spans 13 amino acids. The CDR3 DNA reads as TGTGCCAGCTCGACGGGAGCTAACTATGGCTACACCTTC. It encodes CASSTGANYGYTF.

The genes are TRBV24-1 and TRBJ2-3, with D uncertain. Germline assignment: CDR1 KGHDR and CDR2 SFDVKD. This CDR3 contains 12 residues. Trimming shortened V by 5 bases and J by 2 bases, and 4 bases separated the two germline ends. The CDR3 coding sequence is TGTGCCACCAGTGGAGACACAGATACGCAGTATTTT. It translates to CATSGDTDTQYF.

The V gene is TRBV2, the J gene TRBJ2-3; 9 bases match TRBD2. The V gene end was trimmed by 6 bases and the J gene end by 0 bases; junction bases not matched to a gene: 10. Germline CDR1 reads SNHLY; CDR2 reads FYNNEI. This CDR3 region has 17 residues. CDR3 protein: CASSAGLTSGSTDTQYF. The CDR3 region has the DNA TGTGCCAGCAGCGCCGGGTTGACTAGCGGAAGCACAGATACGCAGTATTTT.

V and J are TRBV11-2 and TRBJ2-1; weak D call: TRBD2 (6 bases). CDR1 SGHAT and CDR2 FQNNGV come from the germline V gene. Trimming stripped 5 bases from V and 4 bases from J, with 18 bases between. CDR3 length: 16 residues. The CDR3 DNA sequence: TGTGCCAGCAGCCGTAGGGCTAGCGTAATATACAATGAGCAGTTCTTC. Amino acids: CASSRRASVIYNEQFF.

The chain carries TRBV5-1 and TRBJ2-7; tentatively, D is TRBD1 (6 bases). V lost 4 bases to trimming and J lost 1 base, with 15 bases between them. The CDR3 covers 15 residues. The V gene's germline CDR1 is SGHRS and CDR2 YFSETQ. CDR3 DNA sequence: TGCGCCAGCAGCCTGGAGGACAGCGGTTCCTACGAGCAGTACTTC. This translates into CASSLEDSGSYEQYF.

This chain connects TRBV3-1 (or the pseudogene TRBV3-2) to TRBJ1-2; D possibly corresponds to TRBD1 (5 bases). This CDR3 is built from 13 residues. Trimming stripped 0 bases from V and 6 bases from J, with 8 bases between. The germline CDR1 and CDR2 sequences are LGHDT and YNNKEL (reference sequence). DNA for the CDR3: TGTGCCAGCAGCCAAGAAGCAGGGCATGGCTACACCTTC. Protein sequence: CASSQEAGHGYTF.

This clone showed up just once. CDR3 loop: CASSLSVSEVYEQYF. DNA of the CDR3: TGCGCCAGCAGCCTCTCGGTCTCAGAGGTCTACGAGCAGTACTTC. This chain joins TRBV4-3 and TRBJ2-7; no firm D call. V shed 4 bases and J shed 3 bases, with 16 bases lying between them. CDR1 is LGHNA, CDR2 YSLEER, per germline. The CDR3 is 15 residues long.

This clone was detected only a few times. The CDR3 spells CASSARLVTGELFF. In DNA, the CDR3 is TGTGCCAGCAGCGCCCGACTAGTAACCGGGGAGCTGTTTTTT. The genes are TRBV7-2 and TRBJ2-2; tentative D call: TRBD2 (6 bases). The CDR3 is 14 amino acids. Trimming pared 5 bases from V and 5 bases from J, leaving 12 bases between. Germline CDR1 SGHTA, CDR2 FQGNSA.

The chain carries TRBV2 and TRBJ2-2, with a weak D call TRBD2 (6 bases). Germline values: CDR1 SNHLY, CDR2 FYNNEI. Trimming took 6 bases from V and 3 from J, leaving 8 bases between them. The CDR3 covers 13 residues. The CDR3 sequence is CASRGTYTGELFF. The CDR3 region has the DNA TGTGCCAGCAGGGGGACTTACACCGGGGAGCTGTTTTTT.